A single sample gave rise to the 21 T cell receptor beta chains below, sequenced in a study of blood T cell repertoires in COVID-19. TCRdb keeps only in-frame clones here, not all; method: immunoSEQ multiplex PCR. The repertoire includes under 200,000 clones, 80% to 95% of them detected once, and approximately 0.5% sits in the top ten. Sample: peripheral blood. The receptors derive from a man between 50 and 59 years old with acute or convalescent COVID-19.

V usage is TRBV10-3 and J usage is TRBJ1-5; perhaps TRBD1 as D (6 bases). Trimming took off 4 bases at V and 1 base at J, with 8 bases between the two ends. Germline V gives CDR1 ENHRY, CDR2 SYGVKD. The CDR3 is 14 amino acids. The CDR3 region has the DNA TGTGCCATCAGTGGGGGACAAAGCAATCAGCCCCAGCATTTT. Amino acid sequence: CAISGGQSNQPQHF.

The count of this clone is one. The chain uses TRBV11-2 and TRBJ2-1, with 9 bases lining up with TRBD2. CDR1 SGHAT and CDR2 FQNNGV come from the germline V gene. The CDR3 totals 15 residues. J lost 3 bases, V lost 1 base, and 1 base had no gene match. CDR3 DNA sequence: TGTGCCAGCAGCTTAGGAGCGGGAGGCTACAATGAGCAGTTCTTC. It encodes CASSLGAGGYNEQFF.

The chain employs TRBV7-9 and TRBJ1-5; TRBD1 agrees at 8 bases. Germline V gene lookup returns CDR1 SEHNR and CDR2 FQNEAQ (reference sequence). Trimming at V came to 4 bases and at J to 6 bases, leaving 8 bases not matched to a gene. This CDR3 spans 15 amino acids. CDR3 protein: CASSSETGEGQPQHF. Here the CDR3 DNA reads TGTGCCAGCAGCTCGGAGACAGGGGAGGGTCAGCCCCAGCATTTT. The whole variable domain, remainder taken from reference TRBV7-9 and TRBJ1-5, is DTGVSQNPRHKITKRGQNVTFRCDPISEHNRLYWYRQTLGQGPEFLTYFQNEAQLEKSRLLSDRFSAERPKGSFSTLEIQRTEQGDSAMYLCASSSETGEGQPQHFGDGTRLSIL.

This chain uses TRBV12-3 or TRBV12-4 with TRBJ2-1; 9 nucleotides align to TRBD1. The CDR3 extends over 13 amino acids. V was pared by 10 bases and J by 2 bases, with 3 bases of the junction left unmatched. The DNA for the CDR3 is TGTGCCACTACAGGGGGCCCCTACAATGAGCAGTTCTTC. This sequence encodes CATTGGPYNEQFF.

This clone was found once. The rearrangement uses TRBV28 and TRBJ2-7; tentative D call: TRBD2 (6 bases). CDR3 size: 13 residues. V lost 5 bases, J lost 4 bases, and 12 bases lay in between. Germline loops: CDR1 MDHEN, CDR2 SYDVKM. CDR3 loop: CASSPLRGYEQYF. The DNA of the CDR3 is TGTGCCAGCAGTCCCTTACGGGGGTACGAGCAGTACTTC.

The J gene is TRBJ2-1, the V gene TRBV5-1; maybe TRBD2 (7 bases). The CDR3 loop spans 16 amino acids. V lost 6 bases and J 1 base, leaving 17 bases between the germline ends. Germline CDR1 reads SGHRS; CDR2 reads YFSETQ. CDR3 bases: TGCGCCAGCAACTTTCTGGGGGGGCTATCCTACAATGAGCAGTTCTTC. It translates to CASNFLGGLSYNEQFF.

The chain is built from TRBV12-3 or TRBV12-4 and TRBJ2-6; D gene uncertain. The CDR3 contains 13 residues. V was pared by 6 bases and J by 4 bases, with 7 bases between. The CDR3 region has the DNA TGTGCCAGCAGCCAACTCGGGGCCAACGTCCTGACTTTC. Translated, it gives CASSQLGANVLTF.

The V and J genes are TRBV4-1 and TRBJ1-2; a weak D match, TRBD1 (5 bases). The CDR3 consists of 18 residues. Germline V gene sequence: CDR1 MGHRA, CDR2 YSYEKL. V lost 1 base and J 3 bases, leaving 21 bases between the germline ends. In DNA, the CDR3 is TGCGCCAGCAGCCAAGGAAGGCAGGGCAGAGGTATGGACTATGGCTACACCTTC. This sequence encodes CASSQGRQGRGMDYGYTF.

The chain links TRBV5-1 to TRBJ2-2; 7 bases are a match to TRBD2. The CDR3 sequence is 13 residues long. The germline V gene encodes CDR1 SGHRS and CDR2 YFSETQ. V was clipped by 3 bases and J by 6 bases; unmatched bases: 2. For the CDR3, the DNA is TGCGCCAGCAGCTGGACTAGTCCCGGGGAGCTGTTTTTT. Translation gives CASSWTSPGELFF.

This sequence joins TRBV28 and TRBJ1-5, with D possibly TRBD1 on 6 matching bases. This CDR3 spans 16 amino acids. CDR1 MDHEN and CDR2 SYDVKM come from the germline V gene. V was clipped by 5 bases and J by 2 bases, with 16 bases between them. CDR3 in amino acids: CASSRYRERGNQPQHF. The DNA for the CDR3 is TGTGCCAGCAGTCGATACAGGGAAAGGGGCAATCAGCCCCAGCATTTT.

This rearrangement joins TRBV10-3 to TRBJ1-5; D possibly corresponds to TRBD1 (6 bases). Trimming removed 4 bases from V and 8 bases from J, with 9 bases in between. CDR1 and CDR2 (germline): ENHRY, SYGVKD. This CDR3 spans 12 amino acids. This CDR3 is CAISAGEKPQHF. The CDR3 region has the DNA TGTGCCATCAGTGCAGGGGAGAAGCCCCAGCATTTT.

This sequence joins TRBV5-1 and TRBJ2-7; D might be TRBD2 (6 bases). In germline, CDR1 is SGHRS, CDR2 YFSETQ. V was cut by 1 base and J by 6 bases, with 26 bases left in between. The CDR3 loop spans 18 amino acids. CDR3 in DNA: TGCGCCAGCAGCTTGCAGCCCGCGGGGCTCCGGGACCTACGCGAGCAGTACGTC. Translated, it gives CASSLQPAGLRDLREQYV.

The CDR3 DNA follows: TGTGCCAGCAGAGAGACAGGGGGGGCATCTTACGAGCAGTACTTC. It encodes CASRETGGASYEQYF. The V and J genes are TRBV6-5 and TRBJ2-7; 9 bases are shared with TRBD1. Trimming at V came to 6 bases and at J to 4 bases, leaving 10 bases not matched to a gene. Germline CDR1 reads MNHEY; CDR2 reads SVGAGI. The length of the CDR3 is 15 residues.

This clone was detected only a few times. The rearrangement joins TRBV18 to TRBJ1-1; TRBD1 is a possible D gene (5 bases). There are 13 residues in the CDR3. Trimming left V 3 bases short and J 7 bases short, with 12 bases between. Germline V gene data show CDR1 as KGHSH and CDR2 as LQKENI. CDR3 amino acids: CASSPAGGFEAFF. Here the CDR3 DNA reads TGTGCCAGCTCACCCGCGGGGGGGTTTGAAGCTTTCTTT.

The V gene is TRBV28, the J gene TRBJ2-3; unclear D gene. V lost 7 bases and J 5 bases, leaving 16 bases between the germline ends. The CDR3 length is 14 residues. Germline V lookup: CDR1 MDHEN, CDR2 SYDVKM. This CDR3 reads CASNQSPFRDTQYF. DNA for the CDR3: TGTGCCAGCAACCAATCTCCTTTTAGAGATACGCAGTATTTT.

The rearrangement links TRBV28 to TRBJ1-2; 8 positions agree with TRBD1. This CDR3 is 14 amino acids long. The ends lost 5 bases at V and 5 bases at J; junction bases unmatched: 7. Germline CDR1 reads MDHEN; CDR2 reads SYDVKM. The CDR3 loop reads CASSPLDREYGYTF. As DNA, the CDR3 is TGTGCCAGCAGTCCCCTGGACAGGGAATATGGCTACACCTTC.

This sequence joins TRBV25-1 and TRBJ1-2; 7 bases align to TRBD1. Germline CDR1 is MGHDK and CDR2 is SYGVNS. This CDR3 has 13 amino acids. V trimming: 6 bases; J trimming: 3 bases; junction bases outside the gene matches: 4. This CDR3 is CASRDREDYGYTF. The CDR3, as DNA: TGTGCCAGCAGAGACAGGGAGGACTATGGCTACACCTTC.

This chain links TRBV14 with TRBJ2-1; 9 bases fit TRBD2. V shed 0 bases and J 0 bases; nucleotides not matched to a gene: 9. Germline V gene lookup returns CDR1 SGHDN and CDR2 FVKESK. This CDR3 region has 19 residues. Written as DNA, the CDR3 is TGTGCCAGCAGCCAAGAGATAATAGCGGGAGTCAGCTCCTACAATGAGCAGTTCTTC. It encodes CASSQEIIAGVSSYNEQFF.

The gene calls are TRBV19 and TRBJ1-5; a possible D gene is TRBD1 (6 bases). V lost 0 bases to trimming and J lost 0 bases, with 12 bases between them. The CDR3 loop spans 17 amino acids. Germline lookup yields CDR1 LNHDA and CDR2 SQIVND (reference sequence). DNA of the CDR3: TGTGCCAGTAGTATAGACTGGGGACAAGATAGCAATCAGCCCCAGCATTTT. This sequence encodes CASSIDWGQDSNQPQHF.

The chain links TRBV6-5 to TRBJ1-4; D may be TRBD1 (5 bases). The germline V gene has CDR1 MNHEY and CDR2 SVGAGI. V was clipped by 5 bases and J by 8 bases, with 6 bases between them. There are 11 residues in the CDR3. CDR3 DNA sequence: TGTGCCAGCAGTCCAGGGGAAAAACTGTTTTTT. This sequence encodes CASSPGEKLFF.

The rearrangement joins TRBV7-9 to TRBJ1-6; no clear D gene. The CDR3 is 17 residues long. Deletions cut 1 base from V and 0 bases from J, with 10 bases between. Germline CDR1 and CDR2: SEHNR and FQNEAQ (reference sequence). The CDR3, as DNA: TGTGCCAGCAGCTTAGAAATTAGCAGCTCCTATAATTCACCCCTCCACTTT. This codes for CASSLEISSSYNSPLHF. Full variable domain (remainder filled in from reference TRBV7-9 and TRBJ1-6): DTGVSQNPRHKITKRGQNVTFRCDPISEHNRLYWYRQTLGQGPEFLTYFQNEAQLEKSRLLSDRFSAERPKGSFSTLEIQRTEQGDSAMYLCASSLEISSSYNSPLHFGNGTRLTVT.